A selection of T cell receptor beta chains follows, all from one sample in a study of blood T cell repertoires in COVID-19. Here immunoSEQ multiplex PCR was the method, and the copy in TCRdb shows in-frame clones only, minus some. The sample lists 100,000 to 120,000 clones, about 80% occurring once. Sequencing input: peripheral blood. These receptors were collected from a woman older than 75 with active or convalescent COVID-19. Each CDR3 is given with its conserved first and last residue. A D gene is named only where the DNA matches it firmly. Rows give clone size only sometimes, using once, few, many, or a class for an expanded clone.

J gene	V gene	clone size	D gene	CDR3 DNA	CDR3 protein
TRBJ2-1	TRBV5-1	once	TRBD1	TGCGCCAGCAGACCGGGACAGGGTCCCTACAATGAGCAGTTCTTC	CASRPGQGPYNEQFF
TRBJ1-6	TRBV15	.	.	TGTGCCACCAGCAGAGGGACTTTGACTTCACCCCTCCACTTT	CATSRGTLTSPLHF
TRBJ2-1	TRBV18	.	TRBD2	TGTGCCAGCTCACCACTAGCGGGAGCGTCGTACAATGAGCAGTTCTTC	CASSPLAGASYNEQFF
TRBJ2-1	TRBV9	.	.	TGTGCCAGCAGCGTAGCCGGGGACTCCTACAATGAGCAGTTCTTC	CASSVAGDSYNEQFF
TRBJ2-3	TRBV2	.	TRBD2	TGTGCCAGCGGGCTAGCGGGAGGGCAACTAAACACAGATACGCAGTATTTT	CASGLAGGQLNTDTQYF
TRBJ1-5	TRBV19	once	.	TGTGCCAGCCGAGGTGCGGGGAAGAGGGATCAGCCCCAGCATTTT	CASRGAGKRDQPQHF
TRBJ2-7	TRBV27	.	.	TGTGCCACAAAATCGGGGGAAAGTCGGGACGAGCAGTACTTC	CATKSGESRDEQYF
TRBJ2-5	TRBV6-2/TRBV6-3	.	TRBD1	TGTGCCAGCAGTTACTCTTGGACAGGGATATTGGAGACCCAGTACTTC	CASSYSWTGILETQYF
TRBJ1-5	TRBV19	.	.	TGTGCCAGTAGTATAGTCAGGGGTGGGGGCAATCAGCCCCAGCATTTT	CASSIVRGGGNQPQHF
TRBJ1-1	TRBV5-1	.	.	TGCGCCAGCAGCTTGCACGGGAACACTGAAGCTTTCTTT	CASSLHGNTEAFF
TRBJ1-2	TRBV25-1	.	.	TGTGCCAGCAGTGACCCCAGGGGTGAGGTGGATGGCTACACCTTC	CASSDPRGEVDGYTF
TRBJ1-2	TRBV10-3	.	.	TGTGCCATCAGTGACGGCAGGGAAGTTGGCTACACCTTC	CAISDGREVGYTF
TRBJ2-4	TRBV21-1	.	.	TGTGCCAGCAGCAGCCCCGTGCTACAGGGCTGTCCGTCCAAAAACATTCAGTACTTC	CASSSPVLQGCPSKNIQYF
TRBJ1-1	TRBV2	.	.	TGTGCCAGCAGTCTACGGTCGGGGGGCACTGAAGCTTTCTTT	CASSLRSGGTEAFF
TRBJ1-6	TRBV7-2	.	TRBD1	TGTGCCAGCAGGTCAGGGGGCAATAATTCACCCCTCCACTTT	CASRSGGNNSPLHF
TRBJ2-1	TRBV9	.	TRBD1	TGTGCCAGCAGCGTAGGGGCGGACAGGGGCCAGCAGTTCTTC	CASSVGADRGQQFF
TRBJ1-3	TRBV11-2	once	.	TGTGCCAGCAGCTTAGGGCCGCGGGGGATCGGAAACACCATATATTTT	CASSLGPRGIGNTIYF
TRBJ2-5	TRBV6-2/TRBV6-3	.	TRBD2	TGTGCCAGCAGTCGACTAGCGGGAGCGGGAGAGACCCAGTACTTC	CASSRLAGAGETQYF
TRBJ2-1	TRBV28	many	TRBD2	TGTGCCAGCAGGGTTAGCGGGAGGTTACTTTTTAGCTCCTACAATGAGCAGTTCTTC	CASRVSGRLLFSSYNEQFF
TRBJ2-7	TRBV5-5	.	.	TGTGCCAGCAGCTTCGGTCCCCTTACAGGGCCCCACGAGCAGTACTTC	CASSFGPLTGPHEQYF
TRBJ1-5	TRBV19	.	.	TGTGCCAGTAGTATCGGACAGAGGAATCAGCCCCAGCATTTT	CASSIGQRNQPQHF
TRBJ2-1	TRBV20-1	.	.	TGCAGTGCTAGTCTACCCCGGAGTTCCCTAAACAATGAGCAGTTCTTC	CSASLPRSSLNNEQFF
TRBJ1-4	TRBV4-2	.	.	TGTGCCAGCAGCCAAGGGGGGACATCCGTAACTAATGAAAAACTGTTTTTT	CASSQGGTSVTNEKLFF
TRBJ2-1	TRBV6-2/TRBV6-3	.	.	TGTGCCAGCCGCCTGGGGGGCAATGAGCAGTTCTTC	CASRLGGNEQFF
TRBJ2-2	TRBV4-2	.	.	TGTGCCAGCAGTCCAAGAGTTCTTAACACCGGGGAGCTGTTTTTT	CASSPRVLNTGELFF
TRBJ1-4	TRBV7-9	.	.	TGTGCCAGCAGCACAACAGGGTGGGATGAAAAACTGTTTTTT	CASSTTGWDEKLFF
TRBJ2-1	TRBV6-2/TRBV6-3	.	.	TGTGCCAGCAGTTACAGTAGAGGCAGGCGGCGGGACTCCTACAATGAGCAGTTCTTC	CASSYSRGRRRDSYNEQFF
TRBJ2-7	TRBV20-1	.	TRBD2	TGCAGTGCTGGGGGGGGGATTAAGCAGTACTTC	CSAGGGIKQYF
TRBJ2-3	TRBV3-1/TRBV3-2	.	.	TGTGCCAGCAGCCAAGAAGGCCTAGCGGATACGCAGTATTTT	CASSQEGLADTQYF
TRBJ2-1	TRBV7-3	.	TRBD2	TGTGCCAGCAGCCCAAGTGGGAGGGATGAGCAGTTCTTC	CASSPSGRDEQFF
TRBJ2-1	TRBV11-3	.	TRBD2	TGTGCCAGCAGCTTCGGACTAGCGGGAGGGGGCAATGAGCAGTTCTTC	CASSFGLAGGGNEQFF
TRBJ1-1	TRBV5-4	few	TRBD1	TGTGCCAGCAGCCCCGTGGGGACAGGGGGTACTGAAGCTTTCTTT	CASSPVGTGGTEAFF
TRBJ1-2	TRBV6-4	.	.	TGTGCCAGCAAGGGGTACGGCTACACCTTC	CASKGYGYTF
TRBJ2-7	TRBV5-1	once	.	TGCGCCAGCAGCTTTACACAGGGCTACGAGCAGTACTTC	CASSFTQGYEQYF
TRBJ1-2	TRBV19	.	TRBD1	TGTGCCAGTAGGCCGGGACAGGGGAAGAACTATGGCTACACCTTC	CASRPGQGKNYGYTF
TRBJ2-3	TRBV11-3	.	TRBD2	TGTGCCAGCAGCGCAGGACTAGCGGGATCTACGGGTACAGATACGCAGTATTTT	CASSAGLAGSTGTDTQYF
TRBJ2-1	TRBV28	.	TRBD2	TGTGCCAGCAGTCCTACTAGCGGGAGGAGCTCCTACAATGAGCAGTTCTTC	CASSPTSGRSSYNEQFF
TRBJ2-1	TRBV3-1/TRBV3-2	.	TRBD2	TGTGCCAGCAGCCAGAGGCGGGAGTGGAATGAGCAGTTCTTC	CASSQRREWNEQFF
TRBJ2-1	TRBV7-2	.	TRBD2	TGTGCCAGCAGCCTCGAAGGGGGACTAGCGGGAACCAATGAGCAGTTCTTC	CASSLEGGLAGTNEQFF
TRBJ2-3	TRBV4-2	.	TRBD2	TGTGCCAGCAGCCAAGAGGTTAGCGGGGCCCACACAGATATGCAGTATTTT	CASSQEVSGAHTDMQYF
TRBJ1-2	TRBV18	few	.	TGTGCCAGCTCACCGGACACGGACCTCTATGGCTACACCTTC	CASSPDTDLYGYTF
TRBJ2-7	TRBV5-1	.	TRBD2	TGCGCCAGCTCTGACTCGCTAGCGGGAGGTGCCTACGAGCAGTACTTC	CASSDSLAGGAYEQYF
TRBJ2-2	TRBV4-1	.	.	TGCGCCAGCAGCTCAGGGGTGGCGGACACCGGGGAGCTGTTTTTT	CASSSGVADTGELFF
TRBJ2-1	TRBV2	.	TRBD1	TGTGCCAGCGGCCGGGACAGATCGACTCCACCCAATGAGCAGTTCTTC	CASGRDRSTPPNEQFF
TRBJ2-3	TRBV11-1	.	.	TGTGCCAGCAGCAACATGATCACAGATACGCAGTATTTT	CASSNMITDTQYF
TRBJ1-5	TRBV6-2/TRBV6-3	.	.	TGTGCCAGCAGTTCCACAGGATTTAGCAATCAGCCCCAGCATTTT	CASSSTGFSNQPQHF
TRBJ1-4	TRBV7-9	.	.	TGTGCCAGCAGCCACAAGAATAATGAAAAACTGTTTTTT	CASSHKNNEKLFF
TRBJ2-3	TRBV20-1	.	.	TGCAGTGCTAGTGTGCAGAACACAGATACGCAGTATTTT	CSASVQNTDTQYF
TRBJ2-1	TRBV19	.	.	TGTGCCAGCCAAATCTACAATGAGCAGTTCTTC	CASQIYNEQFF
TRBJ2-7	TRBV6-6	.	TRBD1	TGTGCCAGCAGCGCCGGGACAGGTCCTCACTCCTACGAGCAGTACTTC	CASSAGTGPHSYEQYF
TRBJ1-2	TRBV2	.	.	TGTGCCAGCAGCACACAGGGAAGCGTAAAAGGCTACACCTTC	CASSTQGSVKGYTF
TRBJ2-1	TRBV5-1	.	TRBD2	TGCGCCAGCAGCTTGGGCGGGAGAGCCCACAATGAGCAGTTCTTC	CASSLGGRAHNEQFF
TRBJ2-5	TRBV9	.	TRBD1	TGTGCCAGCAGCGTAGACAGGGGGCGAAAGACCCAGTACTTC	CASSVDRGRKTQYF
TRBJ2-5	TRBV7-3	.	TRBD2	TGTGCCAGCAGCTTAACGCCTAGCGGGAGTGAGACCCAGTACTTC	CASSLTPSGSETQYF
TRBJ1-4	TRBV5-6	.	TRBD1	TGTGCCAGCAGCTTGAGCCGGACAGGGAAGGAAAAACTGTTTTTT	CASSLSRTGKEKLFF